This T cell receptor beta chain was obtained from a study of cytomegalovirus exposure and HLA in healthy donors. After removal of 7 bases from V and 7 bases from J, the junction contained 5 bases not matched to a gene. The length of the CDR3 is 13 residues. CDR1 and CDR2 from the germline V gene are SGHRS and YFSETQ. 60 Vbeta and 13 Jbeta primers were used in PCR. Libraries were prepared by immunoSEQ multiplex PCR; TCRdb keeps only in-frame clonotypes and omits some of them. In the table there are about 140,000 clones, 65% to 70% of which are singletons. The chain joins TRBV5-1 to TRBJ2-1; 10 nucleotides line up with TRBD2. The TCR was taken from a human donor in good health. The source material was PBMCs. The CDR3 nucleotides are TGCGCCAGCGGGCTAGCGGGAGAAAATGAGCAGTTCTTC. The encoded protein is CASGLAGENEQFF.